Below, 17 T cell receptor beta chains from the same sample are listed, as sequenced in a study of cytomegalovirus exposure and HLA in healthy donors. Primers: 60 Vbeta forward and 13 Jbeta reverse. This table comes from immunoSEQ multiplex PCR, and its TCRdb copy is limited to in-frame clones, with some not included. The data hold around 140,000 clones, with around four fifths observed a single time. Sequenced material: PBMCs. Every receptor here comes from a man aged 25-45 years in good health and CMV-seropositive.

The chain links TRBV15 to TRBJ2-3; 12 bases are a match to TRBD2. Germline values: CDR1 LNHNV, CDR2 YYDKDF (reference sequence). This CDR3 is built from 15 residues. With V trimmed by 5 bases and J by 5 bases, 5 bases remained unmatched. The CDR3 DNA reads TGTGCCACCAGCCTACCGGGACTAGCGGGAGATACGCAGTATTTT. It codes for CATSLPGLAGDTQYF.

The gene calls are TRBV28 and TRBJ2-7; TRBD1 aligns across 8 bases. The germline V gene has CDR1 MDHEN and CDR2 SYDVKM. V was pared by 4 bases and J by 3 bases, with 2 bases of the junction left unmatched. The CDR3 sequence is 13 residues long. CDR3 nucleotides: TGTGCCAGCAGTTGGGGACAGGACTACGAGCAGTACTTC. Protein sequence: CASSWGQDYEQYF.

CDR3: CASSPSGGQETQYF. The CDR3 nucleotides are TGTGCCAGCAGCCCTTCCGGGGGCCAAGAGACCCAGTACTTC. The V gene is TRBV5-5, the J gene TRBJ2-5, with a tentative D call TRBD2 (6 bases). Trimming shortened V by 4 bases and J by 1 base, and 11 bases separated the two germline ends. Germline assignment: CDR1 SGHKS and CDR2 YYEKEE (reference sequence). This CDR3 region has 14 residues.

This clone was counted once. The chain couples TRBV7-9 to TRBJ2-3; TRBD2 agrees at 11 bases. CDR3 length: 19 amino acids. The V and J ends lost 4 bases and 2 bases, in that order; junction bases with no gene match: 14. CDR1 and CDR2 (germline): SEHNR, FQNEAQ (reference sequence). The CDR3 here is CASSSPGTSGTGVTDTQYF. DNA for the CDR3: TGTGCCAGCAGCTCTCCCGGGACTAGCGGTACGGGTGTCACAGATACGCAGTATTTT.

The J gene is TRBJ2-7, the V gene TRBV9; possible D gene TRBD2, 6 bases. CDR1 is SGDLS and CDR2 is YYNGEE in the germline V gene. The CDR3 spans 13 residues. Trimming took 5 bases from V and 2 from J, leaving 11 bases between them. The CDR3 DNA sequence: TGTGCCAGCAGTAGGGGACTGACCTACGAGCAGTACTTC. Its protein product is CASSRGLTYEQYF.

In DNA, the CDR3 is TGTGCCAGCAGCTTAGCGTTAACTAGCGGCGAGCAGTACTTC. Protein product: CASSLALTSGEQYF. The chain recombines TRBV7-9 with TRBJ2-7, with 8 bases lining up with TRBD2. In germline, CDR1 is SEHNR, CDR2 FQNEAQ (reference sequence). The CDR3 has 14 amino acids. V was pared by 0 bases and J by 6 bases, with 4 bases of the junction left unmatched.

The chain joins TRBV10-1 to TRBJ2-1; 7 positions agree with TRBD1. The V gene's germline CDR1 is WNHNN and CDR2 SYGVQD (reference sequence). The CDR3 loop spans 13 amino acids. Trimming removed 2 bases from V and 16 bases from J; junction bases left unmatched: 11. CDR3 sequence: CASSERRDSRCFF. CDR3 nucleotides: TGCGCCAGCAGTGAGAGACGGGACAGCCGTTGTTTCTTC.

V gene TRBV28 combines with J gene TRBJ2-6, with D unclear. The CDR3 is made up of 15 amino acids. CDR1 and CDR2 (germline): MDHEN, SYDVKM. V lost 2 bases and J lost 0, with 5 bases in between. For the CDR3, the DNA is TGTGCCAGCAGTTTACACGGCTCTGGGGCCAACGTCCTGACTTTC. Protein product: CASSLHGSGANVLTF.

The chain combines TRBV27 with TRBJ2-3; 12 bases are a match to TRBD2. Germline CDR1 and CDR2: MNHEY and SMNVEV (reference sequence). The V segment lost 4 bases and the J segment 5 bases; nucleotides outside the gene matches: 7. This CDR3 is 16 amino acids long. CDR3 amino acids: CASSSSGRAWGDTQYF. CDR3 DNA: TGTGCCAGCAGTTCTAGCGGGAGGGCCTGGGGAGATACGCAGTATTTT.

The chain couples TRBV7-3 to TRBJ2-6, with a tentative D call TRBD1 (6 bases). V dropped 2 bases and J dropped 0 bases, with 8 bases sitting between them. The CDR3 totals 16 residues. The V gene's germline CDR1 is SGHTA and CDR2 FQGTGA. The CDR3: CASSLQGTSGANVLTF. DNA for the CDR3: TGTGCCAGCAGCTTACAGGGGACCTCTGGGGCCAACGTCCTGACTTTC. Together with reference TRBV7-3 and TRBJ2-6, the CDR3 gives the full variable domain: GAGVSQTPSNKVTEKGKYVELRCDPISGHTALYWYRQSLGQGPEFLIYFQGTGAADDSGLPNDRFFAVRPEGSVSTLKIQRTERGDSAVYLCASSLQGTSGANVLTFGAGSRLTVL.

This sequence joins TRBV4-1 and TRBJ1-1; D remains unclear. The CDR3 spans 20 residues. The germline V gene encodes CDR1 MGHRA and CDR2 YSYEKL. Trimming shortened V by 0 bases and J by 1 base, and 24 bases separated the two germline ends. For the CDR3, the DNA is TGCGCCAGCAGCCAAGATATCCCGGGCTCAGTGGGAGTGAGGAACACTGAAGCTTTCTTT. Its translation is CASSQDIPGSVGVRNTEAFF.

The V and J genes are TRBV29-1 and TRBJ2-7, with unresolved D. Looked up from germline, CDR1 is SQVTM and CDR2 is ANQGSEA. This CDR3 region has 12 residues. Between the trimmed V and J ends, which lost 7 bases and 4 bases, there was a span of 14 bases. The CDR3 loop reads CSALTDGYEQYF. The CDR3 DNA is TGCAGCGCGCTAACCGACGGGTACGAGCAGTACTTC.

The chain combines TRBV5-6 with TRBJ2-5; 7 bases agree with TRBD2. Trimming took 4 bases from V and 5 from J; bases not matched to a gene: 5. The CDR3 runs to 13 residues. CDR1 and CDR2 from the germline V gene are SGHDT and YYEEEE. Here the CDR3 DNA reads TGTGCCAGCAGCCCCGCCGGGGGGGAGACCCAGTACTTC. The encoded protein is CASSPAGGETQYF.

V usage is TRBV28 and J usage is TRBJ1-3, with 8 positions matching TRBD1. The CDR3 sequence is 15 residues long. CDR1 MDHEN and CDR2 SYDVKM come from the germline V gene. V dropped 3 bases and J dropped 4; count of bases not matched to a gene: 5. CDR3 bases: TGTGCCAGCAGTTTTTCGGACAGGGAAGGAAACACCATATATTTT. Amino acid sequence: CASSFSDREGNTIYF.

This sequence joins TRBV30 and TRBJ1-6, with a weak D call TRBD1 (6 bases). The length of the CDR3 is 13 residues. CDR1 and CDR2 from the germline V gene are GTSNPN and SVGIG (reference sequence). The germline V and J ends were trimmed by 4 bases and 8 bases, with 12 bases remaining between them. The CDR3 nucleotides are TGTGCCTGGAAGTCGGGGGGCGATTCACCCCTCCACTTT. It encodes CAWKSGGDSPLHF. Together with reference TRBV30 and TRBJ1-6, the CDR3 gives the full variable domain: SQTIHQWPATLVQPVGSPLSLECTVEGTSNPNLYWYRQAAGRGLQLLFYSVGIGQISSEVPQNLSASRPQDRQFILSSKKLLLSDSGFYLCAWKSGGDSPLHFGNGTRLTVT.

V gene TRBV28 combines with J gene TRBJ1-2; 9 bases fit TRBD1. V shed 5 bases and J 3 bases; nucleotides not matched to a gene: 7. The CDR3 extends over 15 amino acids. Germline V gene data show CDR1 as MDHEN and CDR2 as SYDVKM. In DNA, the CDR3 is TGTGCCAGCAGTCTGGGGGACAGGGAATACTATGGCTACACCTTC. This gives the protein CASSLGDREYYGYTF.

The V and J genes are TRBV29-1 and TRBJ2-3; maybe TRBD2 (6 bases). Trimming left V 0 bases short and J 4 bases short, with 14 bases between. The CDR3 extends over 15 amino acids. Looked up from germline, CDR1 is SQVTM and CDR2 is ANQGSEA. The CDR3 DNA is TGCAGCGTTGAAGACTCACTAGCCCTCCCAGATACGCAGTATTTT. Protein product: CSVEDSLALPDTQYF.